Below, 8 T cell receptor beta chains from the same sample are listed, as sequenced in a study of blood T cell repertoires in COVID-19. Measured with immunoSEQ multiplex PCR; TCRdb has only the in-frame clones, and not every one. The sample shows roughly 190,000 clones, 84% of them seen only once. The sequencing sample was made of peripheral blood. These receptor sequences come from a woman in her seventies with active or convalescent COVID-19.

The CDR3 DNA reads TGTGCCAGCAGTGCCTCCCGGGGATCTGGAAACACCATATATTTT. It encodes CASSASRGSGNTIYF. The rearrangement joins TRBV25-1 to TRBJ1-3; the D is unclear. Trimming left V 4 bases short and J 1 base short, with 11 bases between. CDR1 is MGHDK, CDR2 SYGVNS, per germline. This CDR3 has 15 amino acids.

V gene TRBV5-5 combines with J gene TRBJ2-1; the match to TRBD2 covers 9 bases. The V and J ends lost 0 bases and 6 bases, in that order; junction bases with no gene match: 1. Looked up from germline, CDR1 is SGHKS and CDR2 is YYEKEE (reference sequence). CDR3 length: 14 residues. The DNA for the CDR3 is TGTGCCAGCAGCTTGGGACTAGCGGTCAATGAGCAGTTCTTC. This translates into CASSLGLAVNEQFF.

The rearrangement joins TRBV7-9 to TRBJ1-2, with a possible D match to TRBD1 (6 bases). The CDR3 totals 14 residues. Looked up from germline, CDR1 is SEHNR and CDR2 is FQNEAQ (reference sequence). V was pared by 5 bases and J by 2 bases, with 12 bases between. The DNA for the CDR3 is TGTGCCAGCAGCGCCCAGGACAGAAACTATGGCTACACCTTC. It codes for CASSAQDRNYGYTF.

The chain uses TRBV19 and TRBJ1-5, with 8 positions matching TRBD1. The germline CDR1 and CDR2 sequences are LNHDA and SQIVND (reference sequence). The CDR3 totals 13 residues. The junction had 5 bases not matched to a gene; V was cut back by 7 bases and J by 6 bases. CDR3 protein: CASTRGPGQPQHF. The CDR3 DNA sequence: TGTGCCAGTACCAGGGGGCCGGGTCAGCCCCAGCATTTT. Using reference TRBV19 and TRBJ1-5 for the parts outside the CDR3, the full variable domain is DGGITQSPKYLFRKEGQNVTLSCEQNLNHDAMYWYRQDPGQGLRLIYYSQIVNDFQKGDIAEGYSVSREKKESFPLTVTSAQKNPTAFYLCASTRGPGQPQHFGDGTRLSIL.

The rearrangement uses TRBV5-1 and TRBJ2-7, with 7 bases lining up with TRBD1. The CDR3 has 14 amino acids. V shed 4 bases and J 4 bases; nucleotides not matched to a gene: 8. The germline V gene encodes CDR1 SGHRS and CDR2 YFSETQ. The CDR3 coding sequence is TGCGCCAGCAGCCCACGACAGGGATTTTACGAGCAGTACTTC. Its translation is CASSPRQGFYEQYF.

The chain recombines TRBV30 with TRBJ1-1; D gene unclear. The V end was cut by 2 bases, the J end by 2 bases, with 9 bases between. CDR3 size: 13 residues. Germline assignment: CDR1 GTSNPN and CDR2 SVGIG (reference sequence). CDR3 region: CAWSPYENTEAFF. The CDR3, as DNA: TGTGCCTGGAGTCCCTATGAAAACACTGAAGCTTTCTTT. Full variable domain (remainder filled in from reference TRBV30 and TRBJ1-1): SQTIHQWPATLVQPVGSPLSLECTVEGTSNPNLYWYRQAAGRGLQLLFYSVGIGQISSEVPQNLSASRPQDRQFILSSKKLLLSDSGFYLCAWSPYENTEAFFGQGTRLTVV.

The chain uses TRBV11-2 and TRBJ2-1; 9 nucleotides align to TRBD2. Trimming removed 4 bases from V and 10 bases from J; junction bases left unmatched: 11. Germline lookup yields CDR1 SGHAT and CDR2 FQNNGV. The CDR3 has 15 residues. The CDR3 DNA follows: TGTGCCAGCAGCTGGGGTGGCGGGAGGGAACGGGAGCAGTTCTTC. Its protein is CASSWGGGREREQFF. Based on the CDR3 plus reference TRBV11-2 and TRBJ2-1, the full variable domain is EAGVAQSPRYKIIEKRQSVAFWCNPISGHATLYWYQQILGQGPKLLIQFQNNGVVDDSQLPKDRFSAERLKGVDSTLKIQPAKLEDSAVYLCASSWGGGREREQFFGPGTRLTVL.

V gene TRBV19 combines with J gene TRBJ2-7; D ambiguous. The CDR3 consists of 14 residues. Germline CDR1 and CDR2: LNHDA and SQIVND (reference sequence). The V gene lost 2 bases and the J gene lost 0 bases, with 8 bases spanning the gap. CDR3 in DNA: TGTGCCAGTAGTATAATTGGCAGCTCCTACGAGCAGTACTTC. Protein: CASSIIGSSYEQYF.